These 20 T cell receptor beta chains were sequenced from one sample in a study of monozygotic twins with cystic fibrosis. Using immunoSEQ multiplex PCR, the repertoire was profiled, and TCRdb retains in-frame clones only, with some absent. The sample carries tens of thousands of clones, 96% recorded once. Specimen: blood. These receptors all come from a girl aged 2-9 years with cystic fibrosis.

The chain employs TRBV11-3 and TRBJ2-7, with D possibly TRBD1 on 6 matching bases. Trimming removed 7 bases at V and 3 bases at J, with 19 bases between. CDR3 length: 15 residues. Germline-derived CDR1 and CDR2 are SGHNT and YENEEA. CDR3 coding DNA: TGTGCCAGCATTCTGATCCGGGACACCTTCTACGAGCAGTACTTC. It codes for CASILIRDTFYEQYF.

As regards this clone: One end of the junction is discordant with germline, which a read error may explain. CDR3 nucleotides: TGTGCCAGCAGCCTAGACAGGCACACTGAAGCTTTCTTT. Its translation: CASSLDRHTEAFF. The rearrangement uses TRBV11-2 and TRBJ1-1, with D perhaps matching TRBD1 (6 bases). Germline-derived CDR1 and CDR2 are SGHAT and FQNNGV. CDR3 length: 13 residues.

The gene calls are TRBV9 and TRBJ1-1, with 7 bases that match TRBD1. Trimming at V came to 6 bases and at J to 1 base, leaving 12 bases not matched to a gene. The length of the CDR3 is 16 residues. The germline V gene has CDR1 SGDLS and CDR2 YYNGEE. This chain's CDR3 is CASTQGGGIANTEAFF. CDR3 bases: TGTGCCAGCACCCAGGGGGGGGGAATCGCGAACACTGAAGCTTTCTTT.

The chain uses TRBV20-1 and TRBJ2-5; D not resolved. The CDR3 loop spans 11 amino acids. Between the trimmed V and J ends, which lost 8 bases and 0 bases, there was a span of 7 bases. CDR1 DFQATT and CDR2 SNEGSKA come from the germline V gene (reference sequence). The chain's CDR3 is CSTQYQETQYF. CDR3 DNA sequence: TGCAGTACACAGTACCAAGAGACCCAGTACTTC.

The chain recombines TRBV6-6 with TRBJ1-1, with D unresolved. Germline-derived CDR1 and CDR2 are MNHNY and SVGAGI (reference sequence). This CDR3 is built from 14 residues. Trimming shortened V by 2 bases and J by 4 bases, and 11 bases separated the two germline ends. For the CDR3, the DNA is TGTGCCAGCAGTTACGCGGGGATGGCCACTGAAGCTTTCTTT. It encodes CASSYAGMATEAFF.

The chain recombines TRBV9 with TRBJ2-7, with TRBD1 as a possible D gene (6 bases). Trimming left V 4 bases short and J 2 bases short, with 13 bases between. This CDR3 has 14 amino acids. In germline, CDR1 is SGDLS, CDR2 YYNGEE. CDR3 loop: CASSIRPGAYEQYF. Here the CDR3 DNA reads TGTGCCAGCAGCATCCGCCCAGGGGCCTACGAGCAGTACTTC.

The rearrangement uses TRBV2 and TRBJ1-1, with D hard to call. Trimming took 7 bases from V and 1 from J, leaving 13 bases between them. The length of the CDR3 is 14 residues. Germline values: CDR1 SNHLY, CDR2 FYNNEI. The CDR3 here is CASTAERANTEAFF. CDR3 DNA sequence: TGTGCCAGCACGGCGGAACGGGCGAACACTGAAGCTTTCTTT.

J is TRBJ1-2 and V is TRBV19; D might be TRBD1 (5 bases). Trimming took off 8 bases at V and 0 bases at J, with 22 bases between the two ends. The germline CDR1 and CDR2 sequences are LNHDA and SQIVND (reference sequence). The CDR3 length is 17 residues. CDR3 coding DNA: TGTGCCAGTGGGGCGGGGCAAAACAGGAGCCCTAACTATGGCTACACCTTC. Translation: CASGAGQNRSPNYGYTF.

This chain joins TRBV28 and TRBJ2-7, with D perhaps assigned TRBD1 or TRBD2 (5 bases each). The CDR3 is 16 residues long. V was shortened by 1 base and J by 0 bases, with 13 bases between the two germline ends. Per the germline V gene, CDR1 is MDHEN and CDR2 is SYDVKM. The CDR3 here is CASSLSDRDPSYEQYF. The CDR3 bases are TGTGCCAGCAGTTTATCTGACCGGGACCCCTCCTACGAGCAGTACTTC.

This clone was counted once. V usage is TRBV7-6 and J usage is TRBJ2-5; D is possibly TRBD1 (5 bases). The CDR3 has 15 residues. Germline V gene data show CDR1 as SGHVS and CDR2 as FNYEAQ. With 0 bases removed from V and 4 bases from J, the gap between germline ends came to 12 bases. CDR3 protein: CASSLAAGYGETQYF. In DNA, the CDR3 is TGTGCCAGCAGCTTAGCGGCAGGGTATGGAGAGACCCAGTACTTC. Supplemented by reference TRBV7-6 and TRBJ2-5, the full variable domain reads GAGVSQSPRYKVTKRGQDVALRCDPISGHVSLYWYRQALGQGPEFLTYFNYEAQQDKSGLPNDRFSAERPEGSISTLTIQRTEQRDSAMYRCASSLAAGYGETQYFGPGTRLLVL.

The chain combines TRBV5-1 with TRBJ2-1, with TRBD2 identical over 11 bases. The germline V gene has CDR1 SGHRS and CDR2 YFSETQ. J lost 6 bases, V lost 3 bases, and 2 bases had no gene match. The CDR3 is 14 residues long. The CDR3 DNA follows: TGCGCCAGCAGCTCGACTAGCGGGATCAATGAGCAGTTCTTC. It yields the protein CASSSTSGINEQFF.

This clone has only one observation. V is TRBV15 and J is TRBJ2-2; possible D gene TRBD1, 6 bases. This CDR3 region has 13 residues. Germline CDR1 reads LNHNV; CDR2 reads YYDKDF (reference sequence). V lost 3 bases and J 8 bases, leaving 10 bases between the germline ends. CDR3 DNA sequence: TGTGCCACCAGCAGTAGGGGGAGTGGGGAGCTGTTTTTT. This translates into CATSSRGSGELFF.

The CDR3 DNA sequence: TGCAGCGTTACAGGGGGTAGCAATCAGCCCCAGCATTTT. This sequence encodes CSVTGGSNQPQHF. The chain combines TRBV29-1 with TRBJ1-5; 8 nucleotides align to TRBD1. The germline CDR1 and CDR2 sequences are SQVTM and ANQGSEA. V dropped 5 bases and J dropped 0; count of bases not matched to a gene: 0. There are 13 residues in the CDR3.

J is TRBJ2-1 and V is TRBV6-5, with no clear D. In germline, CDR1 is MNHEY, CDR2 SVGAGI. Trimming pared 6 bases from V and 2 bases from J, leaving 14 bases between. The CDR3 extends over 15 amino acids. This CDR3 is CASRPQRKPYNEQFF. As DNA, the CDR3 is TGTGCCAGCAGGCCACAACGGAAACCCTACAATGAGCAGTTCTTC.

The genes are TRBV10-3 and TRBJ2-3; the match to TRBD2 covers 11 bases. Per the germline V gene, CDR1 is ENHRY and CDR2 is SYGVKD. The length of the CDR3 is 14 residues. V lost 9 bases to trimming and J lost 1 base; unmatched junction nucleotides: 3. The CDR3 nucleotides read TGTGCCATTAAGACTAGCGGGGGCACAGATACGCAGTATTTT. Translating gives CAIKTSGGTDTQYF.

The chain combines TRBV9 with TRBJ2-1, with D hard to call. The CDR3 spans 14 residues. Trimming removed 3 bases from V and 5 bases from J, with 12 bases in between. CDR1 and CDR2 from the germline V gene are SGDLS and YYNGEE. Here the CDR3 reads CASSAQSANNEQFF. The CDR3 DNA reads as TGTGCCAGCAGCGCCCAGAGCGCGAACAATGAGCAGTTCTTC.

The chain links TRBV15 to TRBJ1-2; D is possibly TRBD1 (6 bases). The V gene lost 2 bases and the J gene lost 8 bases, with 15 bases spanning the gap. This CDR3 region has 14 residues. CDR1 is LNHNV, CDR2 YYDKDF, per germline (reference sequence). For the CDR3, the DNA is TGTGCCACCAGCAGATTAGCCACAGGGATGGGCTACACCTTC. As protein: CATSRLATGMGYTF.

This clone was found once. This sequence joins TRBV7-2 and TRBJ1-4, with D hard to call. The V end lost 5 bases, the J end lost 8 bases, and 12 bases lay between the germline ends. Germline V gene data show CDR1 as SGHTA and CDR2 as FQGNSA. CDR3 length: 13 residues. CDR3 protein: CASSPRSTEKLFF. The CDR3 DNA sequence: TGTGCCAGCAGCCCCCGATCTACAGAAAAACTGTTTTTT.

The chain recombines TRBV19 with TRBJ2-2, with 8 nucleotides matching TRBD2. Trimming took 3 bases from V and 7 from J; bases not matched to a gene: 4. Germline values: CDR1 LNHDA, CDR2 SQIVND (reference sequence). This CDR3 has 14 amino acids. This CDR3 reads CASSIDGRGGELFF. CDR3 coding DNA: TGTGCCAGTAGTATTGACGGGAGGGGCGGGGAGCTGTTTTTT.

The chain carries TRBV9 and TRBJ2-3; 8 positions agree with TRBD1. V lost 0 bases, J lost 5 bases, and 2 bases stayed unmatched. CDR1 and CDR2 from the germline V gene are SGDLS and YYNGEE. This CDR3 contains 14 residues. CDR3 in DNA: TGTGCCAGCAGCGTAGTAACAGGGGGAGATACGCAGTATTTT. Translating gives CASSVVTGGDTQYF.